These 28 T cell receptor beta chains were sequenced from one sample in a study of blood T cell repertoires in COVID-19. Only in-frame clones appear in the TCRdb table, and some are missing; sequencing was by immunoSEQ multiplex PCR. The table records more than 150,000 clones, roughly 84% of them present only once. Sequencing was carried out using peripheral blood. These receptors originate from a woman aged 50 to 60 with acute or convalescent COVID-19.

The chain has TRBV7-2 and TRBJ1-3; 7 bases are shared with TRBD1. This CDR3 comprises 15 residues. Germline V gene lookup returns CDR1 SGHTA and CDR2 FQGNSA. V was pared by 5 bases and J by 1 base, with 5 bases of the junction left unmatched. This CDR3 reads CASSPGTVSGNTIYF. CDR3 DNA: TGTGCCAGCAGCCCAGGGACAGTTTCTGGAAACACCATATATTTT.

This sequence joins TRBV7-9 and TRBJ2-1; D perhaps matches TRBD2 (6 bases). The V and J ends lost 11 bases and 2 bases respectively, with 16 bases between them. The CDR3 contains 14 residues. Germline CDR1 SEHNR, CDR2 FQNEAQ (reference sequence). CDR3 sequence: CAGSGVPTYNEQFF. For the CDR3, the DNA is TGTGCCGGTTCGGGGGTCCCTACCTACAATGAGCAGTTCTTC. The entire variable domain, with the rest obtained from reference TRBV7-9 and TRBJ2-1, is as follows: DTGVSQNPRHKITKRGQNVTFRCDPISEHNRLYWYRQTLGQGPEFLTYFQNEAQLEKSRLLSDRFSAERPKGSFSTLEIQRTEQGDSAMYLCAGSGVPTYNEQFFGPGTRLTVL.

This chain joins TRBV6-2 or TRBV6-3 and TRBJ1-4; 7 nucleotides align to TRBD1. Germline trimming cut 6 bases from V and 0 bases from J; bases unmatched to any gene: 7. Germline V gene lookup returns CDR1 MNHEY and CDR2 SVGEGT. CDR3 length equals 16 residues. The CDR3 here is CASSRDRAATNEKLFF. CDR3 sequence (DNA): TGTGCCAGCAGCCGGGACAGAGCTGCAACTAATGAAAAACTGTTTTTT.

V and J are TRBV9 and TRBJ2-3, with unresolved D. CDR3 length equals 14 residues. In germline, CDR1 is SGDLS, CDR2 YYNGEE. Trimming pared 2 bases from V and 4 bases from J, leaving 11 bases between. The CDR3 reads CASSVTMGPDTQYF. CDR3 sequence (DNA): TGTGCCAGCAGCGTCACCATGGGCCCAGATACGCAGTATTTT.

This clone was recorded only once. J is TRBJ2-2 and V is TRBV7-2; a possible D gene is TRBD2 (5 bases). Trimming stripped 2 bases from V and 6 bases from J, with 13 bases between. Germline V lookup: CDR1 SGHTA, CDR2 FQGNSA. This CDR3 is built from 15 residues. This CDR3 is CASSLPGGGPGELFF. Here the CDR3 DNA reads TGTGCCAGCAGCTTACCCGGAGGTGGGCCCGGGGAGCTGTTTTTT. Together with reference TRBV7-2 and TRBJ2-2, the CDR3 gives the full variable domain: GAGVSQSPSNKVTEKGKDVELRCDPISGHTALYWYRQSLGQGLEFLIYFQGNSAPDKSGLPSDRFSAERTGGSVSTLTIQRTQQEDSAVYLCASSLPGGGPGELFFGEGSRLTVL.

The genes are TRBV7-8 and TRBJ2-3; possible D gene TRBD2, 6 bases. This CDR3 comprises 16 residues. Looked up from germline, CDR1 is SGHVS and CDR2 is FQNEAQ. Trimming took 5 bases from V and 0 from J, leaving 15 bases between them. The CDR3 DNA reads as TGTGCCAGCAGCCCAAATAGCGGACATAGCACAGATACGCAGTATTTT. Its translation is CASSPNSGHSTDTQYF. Variable domain in full (rest from reference TRBV7-8 and TRBJ2-3): GAGVSQSPRYKVAKRGQDVALRCDPISGHVSLFWYQQALGQGPEFLTYFQNEAQLDKSGLPSDRFFAERPEGSVSTLKIQRTQQEDSAVYLCASSPNSGHSTDTQYFGPGTRLTVL.

The J gene is TRBJ2-7, the V gene TRBV4-1, with TRBD1 identical over 9 bases. The CDR3 sequence is 16 residues long. J gave up 2 bases and V 1 base, and 6 bases lay outside the gene matches. Germline CDR1 reads MGHRA; CDR2 reads YSYEKL. CDR3 sequence (DNA): TGCGCCAGCAGCCAAGTACCCCGGACAGGGGCCTACGAGCAGTACTTC. Encoded protein: CASSQVPRTGAYEQYF.

The chain recombines TRBV30 with TRBJ1-4; perhaps TRBD1 as D (6 bases). The CDR3 totals 14 residues. Trimming pared 4 bases from V and 5 bases from J, leaving 14 bases between. CDR1 is GTSNPN and CDR2 is SVGIG in the germline V gene (reference sequence). CDR3 protein: CAWIRTGNNEKLFF. CDR3 sequence (DNA): TGTGCCTGGATACGAACAGGGAACAATGAAAAACTGTTTTTT.

J is TRBJ2-2 and V is TRBV29-1; D remains ambiguous. Germline assignment: CDR1 SQVTM and CDR2 ANQGSEA. The CDR3 length is 12 residues. The ends were cut back, 4 bases at V and 7 bases at J, with 10 bases in the middle. CDR3 in DNA: TGCAGCGTTGTGAGGCGTCGCGGGGAGCTGTTTTTT. This encodes CSVVRRRGELFF.

The chain couples TRBV18 to TRBJ1-4, with D unresolved. Trimming pared 2 bases from V and 5 bases from J, leaving 9 bases between. Per germline, CDR1 KGHSH and CDR2 LQKENI. The CDR3 length is 14 residues. The CDR3 protein is CASSPWAENEKLFF. The CDR3 DNA is TGTGCCAGCTCACCATGGGCAGAGAATGAAAAACTGTTTTTT.

The chain carries TRBV12-5 and TRBJ2-3; 8 bases are a match to TRBD1. With V trimmed by 5 bases and J by 5 bases, 3 bases remained unmatched. Germline loops: CDR1 LGHNT, CDR2 FRNRAP. This CDR3 contains 13 residues. The CDR3 loop reads CASGKDREDTQYF. For the CDR3, the DNA is TGTGCTAGTGGTAAGGACAGGGAAGATACGCAGTATTTT.

The J gene is TRBJ2-3, the V gene TRBV5-1; a possible D gene is TRBD1 (5 bases). V was shortened by 4 bases and J by 4 bases, with 7 bases between the two germline ends. Germline CDR1 SGHRS, CDR2 YFSETQ. The CDR3 contains 12 residues. CDR3 region: CASSIQADTQYF. For the CDR3, the DNA is TGCGCCAGCAGCATACAGGCAGATACGCAGTATTTT.

CDR3 loop: CASSLSGGNSFF. For the CDR3, the DNA is TGTGCCAGCAGTTTATCGGGGGGTAATTCTTTCTTT. The chain is built from TRBV27 and TRBJ1-1; tentative D call: TRBD1 (5 bases). This CDR3 region has 12 residues. Trimming removed 0 bases from V and 12 bases from J, with 11 bases in between. The germline V gene has CDR1 MNHEY and CDR2 SMNVEV (reference sequence).

The chain links TRBV25-1 to TRBJ2-5; D may be TRBD1 (5 bases). V shed 3 bases and J shed 4 bases, with 12 bases lying between them. There are 14 residues in the CDR3. From germline, CDR1 is MGHDK and CDR2 SYGVNS. The CDR3 is CASSDPQVGETQYF. CDR3 coding DNA: TGTGCCAGCAGTGACCCACAGGTGGGAGAGACCCAGTACTTC.

The chain couples TRBV2 to TRBJ2-2, with a weak D call TRBD2 (5 bases). Germline CDR1 is SNHLY and CDR2 is FYNNEI. V shed 5 bases and J shed 8 bases, with 27 bases lying between them. The CDR3 has 18 amino acids. The CDR3 DNA sequence: TGTGCCAGCAGTCTTGGACGGTTATCAGACTGGGAGAGGGGGGAGCTGTTTTTT. Protein sequence: CASSLGRLSDWERGELFF.

V and J are TRBV12-3 or TRBV12-4 and TRBJ2-5, with 8 bases identical to TRBD2. V gave up 8 bases and J gave up 5 bases; unmatched junction bases: 7. This CDR3 spans 13 amino acids. This chain's CDR3 is CASGERGRETQYF. DNA for the CDR3: TGTGCCAGCGGTGAGCGGGGGAGGGAGACCCAGTACTTC.

This chain uses TRBV2 with TRBJ1-5; perhaps TRBD1 as D (5 bases). This CDR3 is built from 14 residues. CDR1 and CDR2 (germline): SNHLY, FYNNEI. Trimming cost V 5 bases and J 4 bases, with 12 bases left between them. CDR3 sequence (DNA): TGTGCCAGCAGTAGGGGACTTACAAATCAGCCCCAGCATTTT. Protein: CASSRGLTNQPQHF.

The sample holds one count of this clone. The J gene is TRBJ1-2, the V gene TRBV25-1; D is ambiguous. The germline V gene has CDR1 MGHDK and CDR2 SYGVNS. The CDR3 totals 14 residues. V was shortened by 4 bases and J by 4 bases, with 13 bases between the two germline ends. CDR3 sequence: CASSAAPGPYGYTF. CDR3 DNA: TGTGCCAGCAGTGCCGCACCGGGTCCCTATGGCTACACCTTC.

This chain connects TRBV9 to TRBJ2-7, with 10 positions matching TRBD2. The CDR3 is 15 amino acids. J lost 3 bases, V lost 4 bases, and 7 bases had no gene match. The V gene's germline CDR1 is SGDLS and CDR2 YYNGEE. The CDR3 is CASSSRTSGRYEQYF. The CDR3 nucleotides are TGTGCCAGCAGCTCCCGGACTAGCGGACGCTACGAGCAGTACTTC. Supplemented by reference TRBV9 and TRBJ2-7, the full variable domain reads DSGVTQTPKHLITATGQRVTLRCSPRSGDLSVYWYQQSLDQGLQFLIQYYNGEERAKGNILERFSAQQFPDLHSELNLSSLELGDSALYFCASSSRTSGRYEQYFGPGTRLTVT.

The chain combines TRBV7-8 with TRBJ1-5; the D is unclear. The V and J ends lost 5 bases and 0 bases respectively, with 5 bases between them. The germline CDR1 and CDR2 sequences are SGHVS and FQNEAQ. CDR3 length: 13 residues. CDR3 bases: TGTGCCAGCAGCCCCTATAGCAATCAGCCCCAGCATTTT. This codes for CASSPYSNQPQHF.

The genes are TRBV7-2 and TRBJ2-3; TRBD2 matches 12 bases. CDR3 length equals 17 residues. The V and J ends lost 5 bases and 4 bases, in that order; junction bases with no gene match: 10. Looked up from germline, CDR1 is SGHTA and CDR2 is FQGNSA. The CDR3 loop reads CASSPGLAGLLADTQYF. The CDR3, as DNA: TGTGCCAGCAGCCCCGGACTAGCGGGACTCCTCGCAGATACGCAGTATTTT.

This chain links TRBV4-1 with TRBJ1-2, with 7 bases that match TRBD1. The V gene's germline CDR1 is MGHRA and CDR2 YSYEKL. CDR3 size: 15 residues. With 0 bases clipped from V and 5 bases from J, the junction kept 6 bases outside the gene matches. CDR3 DNA sequence: TGCGCCAGCAGCCAAGATCGAGGGGGCGGGTATGGCTACACCTTC. It translates to CASSQDRGGGYGYTF.

The chain links TRBV4-2 to TRBJ1-5, with D unresolved. The CDR3 runs 14 residues. The germline V gene encodes CDR1 LGHNA and CDR2 YNFKEQ. Trimming took off 7 bases at V and 7 bases at J, with 17 bases between the two ends. The CDR3 sequence is CASTPTGVNQPQHF. Here the CDR3 DNA reads TGTGCCAGCACCCCCACCGGGGTCAACCAGCCCCAGCATTTT.

This clone showed up just once. The CDR3 is CASSLMAGSYNEQFF. The CDR3 DNA is TGTGCCAGCAGCTTAATGGCGGGATCCTACAATGAGCAGTTCTTC. The genes are TRBV7-9 and TRBJ2-1; TRBD2 is a possible D gene (6 bases). This CDR3 comprises 15 residues. Trimming took 2 bases from V and 1 from J, leaving 9 bases between them. The V gene's germline CDR1 is SEHNR and CDR2 FQNEAQ (reference sequence).

The chain is built from TRBV19 and TRBJ2-5; D may be TRBD1 (6 bases). Trimming stripped 3 bases from V and 9 bases from J, with 14 bases between. Germline V gene sequence: CDR1 LNHDA, CDR2 SQIVND (reference sequence). The CDR3 is 13 amino acids. CDR3: CASSIGTPGAQYF. The CDR3, as DNA: TGTGCCAGTAGTATTGGGACCCCAGGGGCCCAGTACTTC.

The V call is TRBV20-1, the J call TRBJ2-1, with a weak D call TRBD1 (5 bases). Trimming left V 3 bases short and J 8 bases short, with 20 bases between. The CDR3 is 15 residues long. Per germline, CDR1 DFQATT and CDR2 SNEGSKA (reference sequence). CDR3 protein: CSASKQVTMRHEQFF. The DNA for the CDR3 is TGCAGTGCTAGTAAACAGGTTACCATGCGCCATGAGCAGTTCTTC.

This chain uses TRBV5-3 with TRBJ2-1, with D possibly TRBD1 on 6 matching bases. TRBV5-3 is treated as an ORF (open reading frame) with a function not yet certain. The CDR3 totals 16 residues. V was shortened by 5 bases and J by 4 bases, with 19 bases between the two germline ends. In DNA, the CDR3 is TGTGCCAGAAGAAACGGACAGATAATTACTTACAATGAGCAGTTCTTC. Amino acids: CARRNGQIITYNEQFF.

The chain links TRBV28 to TRBJ2-7; 8 bases line up with TRBD1. The CDR3 extends over 12 amino acids. CDR1 and CDR2 from the germline V gene are MDHEN and SYDVKM. The trim removed 10 bases at V and 5 bases at J, leaving 7 bases unmatched. CDR3 sequence (DNA): TGTGCCACCCGGACAGGGATCGACGAGCAGTACTTC. As protein: CATRTGIDEQYF.